The 25 T cell receptor beta chains below all came from one sample that was sequenced in a study of blood T cell repertoires in COVID-19. Data came from immunoSEQ multiplex PCR; TCRdb stores just in-frame clones and leaves some out. This sample has approximately 210,000 clones, with 81% found just once. Sequencing was done on a sample of PBMCs or T cells enriched from blood (not recorded which). The receptors were gathered from a woman aged 45-65 years with acute COVID-19.

J is TRBJ2-7 and V is TRBV11-2; a possible D gene is TRBD1 (6 bases). The germline V and J ends were trimmed by 3 bases and 1 base, with 7 bases remaining between them. This CDR3 comprises 13 residues. Germline V lookup: CDR1 SGHAT, CDR2 FQNNGV. The CDR3 sequence is CASSFDRSYEQYF. In DNA form, the CDR3 reads TGTGCCAGCAGCTTTGACAGGTCCTACGAGCAGTACTTC.

This clone was detected only a few times. V and J are TRBV19 and TRBJ2-1, with D perhaps TRBD1 (11 bases). The germline CDR1 and CDR2 sequences are LNHDA and SQIVND (reference sequence). The length of the CDR3 is 23 residues. Trimming shortened V by 7 bases and J by 1 base, and 38 bases separated the two germline ends. The CDR3, as DNA: TGTGCCAGTAAGCGGTTAAGGACAGGGGGCGTCTCAGAGCGGGAGGGGTCCTACAATGAGCAGTTCTTC. This sequence encodes CASKRLRTGGVSEREGSYNEQFF.

The chain couples TRBV6-1 to TRBJ1-6; 8 bases match TRBD1. CDR1 and CDR2 (germline): MNHNS, SASEGT. V lost 2 bases, J lost 7 bases, and 7 bases stayed unmatched. This CDR3 has 16 residues. CDR3 in DNA: TGTGCCAGCAGTGAATTCGGACAGGGAACGAATTCACCCCTCCACTTT. Protein product: CASSEFGQGTNSPLHF.

The rearrangement links TRBV28 to TRBJ2-7, with D unresolved. Trimming pared 7 bases from V and 2 bases from J, leaving 12 bases between. This CDR3 has 13 amino acids. Germline lookup yields CDR1 MDHEN and CDR2 SYDVKM. The CDR3 DNA follows: TGTGCCAGCACGAGCCGGGTTCCCTACGAGCAGTACTTC. Amino acid sequence: CASTSRVPYEQYF.

This clone was seen a single time. The CDR3 DNA is TGTGCCAGCAGCCCAGGACAGGGGAAAGACACTGAAGCTTTCTTT. The encoded protein is CASSPGQGKDTEAFF. The chain couples TRBV7-8 to TRBJ1-1; TRBD1 aligns across 9 bases. The CDR3 sequence is 15 residues long. Germline V CDR1 and CDR2: SGHVS, FQNEAQ. J was trimmed by 3 bases and V by 5 bases; bases with no gene match: 7. Full variable domain (rest looked up from reference TRBV7-8 and TRBJ1-1): GAGVSQSPRYKVAKRGQDVALRCDPISGHVSLFWYQQALGQGPEFLTYFQNEAQLDKSGLPSDRFFAERPEGSVSTLKIQRTQQEDSAVYLCASSPGQGKDTEAFFGQGTRLTVV.

The rearrangement uses TRBV4-3 and TRBJ2-3; a weak D match, TRBD2 (5 bases). This CDR3 has 14 amino acids. CDR1 is LGHNA, CDR2 YSLEER, per germline. V gave up 1 base and J gave up 5 bases, with 10 bases separating them. CDR3: CASSQVAREDTQYF. CDR3 DNA: TGCGCCAGCAGCCAAGTCGCCCGGGAAGATACGCAGTATTTT.

The genes are TRBV7-2 and TRBJ2-7; 7 bases align to TRBD1. Germline CDR1 and CDR2: SGHTA and FQGNSA. CDR3 length equals 14 residues. V was pared by 1 base and J by 7 bases, with 7 bases of the junction left unmatched. This chain's CDR3 is CASSLVRQGGEQYF. The CDR3 coding sequence is TGTGCCAGCAGCTTAGTACGACAGGGCGGTGAGCAGTACTTC.

The V and J genes are TRBV6-6 and TRBJ1-6; TRBD1 matches at 10 bases. Per germline, CDR1 MNHNY and CDR2 SVGAGI (reference sequence). V shed 5 bases and J 5 bases; nucleotides not matched to a gene: 9. The CDR3 runs to 17 residues. CDR3 bases: TGTGCCAGCAGTCCCATATACGGACAGGGGGATAATTCACCCCTCCACTTT. Translated, it gives CASSPIYGQGDNSPLHF.

This chain uses TRBV3-1 (or the pseudogene TRBV3-2) with TRBJ1-1, with 7 bases matching TRBD1. This CDR3 region has 14 residues. Per the germline V gene, CDR1 is LGHDT and CDR2 is YNNKEL (reference sequence). Germline trimming cut 0 bases from V and 7 bases from J; bases unmatched to any gene: 5. CDR3 sequence (DNA): TGTGCCAGCAGCCAAGATCTACAGGGGATTGAAGCTTTCTTT. It yields the protein CASSQDLQGIEAFF.

V is TRBV5-1 and J is TRBJ2-5, with 11 bases identical to TRBD2. V lost 4 bases to trimming and J lost 2 bases; unmatched junction nucleotides: 4. The CDR3 runs to 15 residues. Germline CDR1 SGHRS, CDR2 YFSETQ. CDR3 residues: CASSKTSGGQETQYF. CDR3 DNA: TGCGCCAGCAGCAAAACTAGCGGGGGTCAAGAGACCCAGTACTTC.

V is TRBV19 and J is TRBJ1-2; 8 bases line up with TRBD1. V dropped 5 bases and J dropped 7; count of bases not matched to a gene: 6. Germline lookup yields CDR1 LNHDA and CDR2 SQIVND (reference sequence). The CDR3 consists of 13 residues. CDR3 residues: CASSPGQGSGYTF. CDR3 sequence (DNA): TGTGCCAGTAGTCCTGGACAGGGTTCTGGCTACACCTTC.

The chain recombines TRBV5-8 with TRBJ2-3; D is perhaps TRBD1 (5 bases). This CDR3 region has 15 residues. Trimming shortened V by 2 bases and J by 4 bases, and 14 bases separated the two germline ends. Germline V gene sequence: CDR1 SGHTS, CDR2 YDEGEE. CDR3 sequence reads: CASSFQGWAPDTQYF. In nucleotides, the CDR3 is TGTGCCAGCAGCTTTCAGGGATGGGCGCCAGATACGCAGTATTTT.

The rearrangement uses TRBV12-5 and TRBJ2-3; 11 bases line up with TRBD2. Trimming took 1 base from V and 2 from J; bases not matched to a gene: 2. Germline V gene data show CDR1 as LGHNT and CDR2 as FRNRAP. The CDR3 consists of 16 residues. CDR3 protein: CASGLGLAGPTDTQYF. The CDR3 DNA reads as TGTGCTAGTGGTTTGGGACTAGCGGGACCCACAGATACGCAGTATTTT.

The chain employs TRBV5-1 and TRBJ1-1; no clear D. This CDR3 spans 14 amino acids. Trimming stripped 2 bases from V and 1 base from J, with 9 bases between. CDR1 SGHRS and CDR2 YFSETQ come from the germline V gene. This CDR3 is CASSFGDGNTEAFF. CDR3 sequence (DNA): TGCGCCAGCAGCTTCGGGGATGGGAACACTGAAGCTTTCTTT.

DNA of the CDR3: TGTGCCATCAGTGAACAGGGCTATGAGCAGTTCTTC. It codes for CAISEQGYEQFF. V gene TRBV10-3 combines with J gene TRBJ2-1; D might be TRBD1 (6 bases). This CDR3 comprises 12 residues. Per the germline V gene, CDR1 is ENHRY and CDR2 is SYGVKD. V was trimmed by 3 bases and J by 8 bases, leaving 8 bases between them.

This clone has a handful of counts. The rearrangement joins TRBV7-2 to TRBJ2-7; 11 bases line up with TRBD2. The trim removed 4 bases at V and 7 bases at J, leaving 6 bases unmatched. Germline CDR1 and CDR2: SGHTA and FQGNSA. This CDR3 is built from 14 residues. This CDR3 reads CASSSTSGIEEQYF. CDR3 DNA sequence: TGTGCCAGCAGCTCGACTAGCGGGATTGAAGAGCAGTACTTC.

The V and J genes are TRBV18 and TRBJ1-1; TRBD1 matches 9 bases. Losses at the gene ends were 2 bases for V and 1 base for J; bases not matched to a gene: 14. Germline V gene data show CDR1 as KGHSH and CDR2 as LQKENI. CDR3 length: 19 amino acids. The CDR3 loop is CASSPSPRQGVGENTEAFF. For the CDR3, the DNA is TGTGCCAGCTCACCAAGCCCAAGACAGGGGGTGGGAGAGAACACTGAAGCTTTCTTT.

The gene calls are TRBV6-2 or TRBV6-3 and TRBJ2-7; possible D gene TRBD2, 6 bases. CDR1 is MNHEY and CDR2 is SVGEGT in the germline V gene. This CDR3 is built from 14 residues. Trimming shortened V by 6 bases and J by 2 bases, and 14 bases separated the two germline ends. CDR3 DNA: TGTGCCAGCAGCCGTACGGGGGAGACCTACGAGCAGTACTTC. It codes for CASSRTGETYEQYF.

The chain joins TRBV10-1 to TRBJ1-4; 11 bases map to TRBD1. The junction had 2 bases not matched to a gene; V was cut back by 0 bases and J by 8 bases. The germline V gene has CDR1 WNHNN and CDR2 SYGVQD (reference sequence). This CDR3 comprises 15 residues. The CDR3 DNA follows: TGCGCCAGCAGTGAGTCGGACAGGGGGCTAGAAAAACTGTTTTTT. This codes for CASSESDRGLEKLFF.

This chain links TRBV27 with TRBJ2-4; D unresolved. V was trimmed by 3 bases and J by 9 bases, leaving 6 bases between them. CDR1 is MNHEY and CDR2 is SMNVEV in the germline V gene (reference sequence). This CDR3 is 11 amino acids long. This CDR3 is CASSFIGIQYF. The CDR3 nucleotides read TGTGCCAGCAGTTTTATCGGCATTCAGTACTTC.

The chain has TRBV7-9 and TRBJ2-4; D unclear. Germline V gives CDR1 SEHNR, CDR2 FQNEAQ (reference sequence). Trimming stripped 1 base from V and 1 base from J, with 8 bases between. The length of the CDR3 is 15 residues. CDR3 amino acids: CASSLESGAKNIQYF. As DNA, the CDR3 is TGTGCCAGCAGCTTAGAATCGGGTGCCAAAAACATTCAGTACTTC.

The chain has TRBV4-1 and TRBJ1-2; D call uncertain. Trimming removed 1 base at V and 0 bases at J, with 9 bases between. Germline-derived CDR1 and CDR2 are MGHRA and YSYEKL. CDR3 size: 15 residues. CDR3 in DNA: TGCGCCAGCAGCCAAGGGCAGACAACTAACTATGGCTACACCTTC. Amino acid sequence: CASSQGQTTNYGYTF.

This clone was observed once. J is TRBJ1-2 and V is TRBV7-2, with D tentatively TRBD1 (6 bases). CDR3 length: 14 residues. Germline assignment: CDR1 SGHTA and CDR2 FQGNSA. The V and J ends lost 5 bases and 7 bases respectively, with 17 bases between them. The CDR3 here is CASSQGGGLAGYTF. In DNA, the CDR3 is TGTGCCAGCAGCCAAGGGGGGGGTCTCGCTGGCTACACCTTC.

The rearrangement uses TRBV19 and TRBJ1-3; the D gene is possibly TRBD1 (5 bases). V lost 8 bases and J lost 5, with 16 bases in between. This CDR3 has 14 amino acids. CDR1 is LNHDA and CDR2 is SQIVND in the germline V gene (reference sequence). The CDR3 spells CASHKGLYRNTIYF. For the CDR3, the DNA is TGTGCCAGTCATAAGGGGCTTTATAGAAACACCATATATTTT.

The rearrangement uses TRBV7-8 and TRBJ1-4, with D possibly being TRBD1 (6 bases). Germline V gene data show CDR1 as SGHVS and CDR2 as FQNEAQ. V was shortened by 0 bases and J by 3 bases, with 11 bases between the two germline ends. The CDR3 covers 16 residues. The DNA for the CDR3 is TGTGCCAGCAGCTTAGCGTGGAGACAGGCTAATGAAAAACTGTTTTTT. The encoded protein is CASSLAWRQANEKLFF.